The clone carrying this T cell receptor beta chain was recorded only once. Per the study methods: Researchers report that nucleated cell counts were estimated from reference gene primer amplification. TCRdb's copy holds only in-frame clones and misses some; the assay was immunoSEQ multiplex PCR. V, J and clone size derive from that table, while D and trimming were established from the DNA sequence. The sample holds 150,000 to 200,000 clones, around nine tenths seen once. The data were obtained in a study of blood T cell repertoires in COVID-19. Overall study context: Sites in the United States, Italy and Spain provided acute and convalescent COVID-19 samples. From T cells, B-cell-depleted T cells, or PBMCs came the material, which was cDNA or gDNA.

Germline trimming cut 1 base from V and 9 bases from J; bases unmatched to any gene: 4. Germline lookup yields CDR1 SGHAT and CDR2 FQNNGV. The CDR3 totals 14 residues. This sequence originates from a human donor in a cohort sampled during active COVID-19. The J gene is TRBJ2-1, the V gene TRBV11-2; 9 bases align to TRBD2. The sequencing sample was made of peripheral blood. The CDR3 here is CASSLVAGASEQFF. CDR3 coding DNA: TGTGCCAGCAGCTTAGTAGCGGGAGCTTCTGAGCAGTTCTTC.